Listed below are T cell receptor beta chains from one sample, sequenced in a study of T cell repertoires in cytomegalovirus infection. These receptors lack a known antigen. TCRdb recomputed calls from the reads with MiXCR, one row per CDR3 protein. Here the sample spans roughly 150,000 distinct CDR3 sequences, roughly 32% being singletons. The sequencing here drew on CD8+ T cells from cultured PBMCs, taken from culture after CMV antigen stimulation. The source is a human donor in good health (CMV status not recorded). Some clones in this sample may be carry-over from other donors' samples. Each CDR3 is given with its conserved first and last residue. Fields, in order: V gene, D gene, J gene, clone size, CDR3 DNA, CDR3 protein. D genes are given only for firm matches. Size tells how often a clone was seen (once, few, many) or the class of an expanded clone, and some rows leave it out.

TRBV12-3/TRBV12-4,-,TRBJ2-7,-,TGTGCCAGCAGTTTAGTAGGAGACGCTTACGAGCAGTACTTC,CASSLVGDAYEQYF
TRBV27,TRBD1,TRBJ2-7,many,TGTGCCAGCAGTTTAGATTCGAGGACAGGGTACTACGAGCAGTACTTC,CASSLDSRTGYYEQYF
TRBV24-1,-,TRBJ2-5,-,TGTGCCACCAGTGGGACAGAGCAAGAGACCCAGTACTTC,CATSGTEQETQYF
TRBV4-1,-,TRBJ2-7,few,TGCGCCAGCAGCCAAGGTCCGGGATCCTACGAGCAGTACTTC,CASSQGPGSYEQYF
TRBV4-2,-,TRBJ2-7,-,TGTGCCAGCAGCCATCCTTTTGCCTCAGAAGACTCCTACGAGCAGTACTTC,CASSHPFASEDSYEQYF
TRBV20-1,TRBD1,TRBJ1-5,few,TGCAGTGCTAGAGAGCAGGGGGGGGCCAATCAGCCCCAGCATTTT,CSAREQGGANQPQHF
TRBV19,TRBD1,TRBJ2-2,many,TGTGCCAGTAGTATCACAGGGGGCAGCGGGGAGCTGTTTTTT,CASSITGGSGELFF
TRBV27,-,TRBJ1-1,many,TGTGCCAGCAGTTTAGGGAAGGGCACTGAAGCTTTCTTT,CASSLGKGTEAFF
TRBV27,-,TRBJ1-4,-,TGTGCCAGCAGTTTAAGCCCGGGCGGCGAAAAACTGTTTTTT,CASSLSPGGEKLFF
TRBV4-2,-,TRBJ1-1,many,TGTGCCAGCAGCCAAGTAGGCAGGGTCAGCGGCACTGAAGCTTTCTTT,CASSQVGRVSGTEAFF
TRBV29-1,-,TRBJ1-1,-,TGCAGCGTCACGGACAGGAACACTGAAGCTTTCTTT,CSVTDRNTEAFF
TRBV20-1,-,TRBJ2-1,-,TGCAGTGCTAGAGTCCCCTGGACGGAGGCAGGGGAGCAGTTCTTC,CSARVPWTEAGEQFF
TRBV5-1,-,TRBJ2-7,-,TGCGCCAGCAGTAATCGCGGGGAACTTTCGAACGAGCAGTACTTC,CASSNRGELSNEQYF
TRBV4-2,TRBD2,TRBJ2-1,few,TGTGCCAGCAGCCAAGAACTACTAGCGGGGGGAAATGAGCAGTTCTTC,CASSQELLAGGNEQFF
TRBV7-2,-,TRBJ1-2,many,TGTGCCAGCAGCCCCATCCGGGCAAATTCTTACTATGGCTACACCTTC,CASSPIRANSYYGYTF
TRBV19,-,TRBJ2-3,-,TGTGCCAGTAGTATTCCAGCGAACACAGATACGCAGTATTTT,CASSIPANTDTQYF
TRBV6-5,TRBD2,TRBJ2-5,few,TGTGCCAGCAGTTCGGCGGGGGAAGAGACCCAGTACTTC,CASSSAGEETQYF